The present T cell receptor beta chain was sequenced within a study of regulatory T cells in long-lasting Graves disease. Study findings and constraints: It was peripheral blood alone, not thyroid tissue, that was studied. TRBV28, TRBJ1-2 and TRBJ2-5 were segments that persistent disease favored.

The V and J ends lost 3 bases and 2 bases respectively, with 16 bases between them. CDR3 length: 16 residues. CDR1 is KGHSH, CDR2 LQKENI, per germline. Time point reported: newly diagnosed GD, antithyroid drugs for less than 3 months. RNA isolated from PBMCs was used to make the TCR library. Under American Thyroid Association guidelines, Graves' disease was diagnosed. Assembly of TCR beta libraries relied on iRepertoire HTBI primers together with Arm-PCR of CDR3 regions. MiXCR, run by TCRdb on the multiplex PCR reads, gives a single entry per CDR3 protein. The table shows about 610,000 distinct CDR3 sequences, with around 15% occurring only once. Ten or more counts support this clonotype. As yet, its antigen is unknown. These data were also reused for a study on T cells in Graves' hyperthyroidism and ophthalmopathy.

This specimen consisted of peripheral blood mononuclear cells (PBMCs), obtained at new diagnosis, from a patient treated with antithyroid drugs. The receptor's source is a man between 18 and 29 years old with Graves disease. This chain links TRBV18 with TRBJ1-1; D is uncertain. CDR3 DNA sequence: TGTGCCAGCTCACCTTGGGCGGATAGGGCCAACACTGAAGCTTTCTTT. This codes for CASSPWADRANTEAFF.